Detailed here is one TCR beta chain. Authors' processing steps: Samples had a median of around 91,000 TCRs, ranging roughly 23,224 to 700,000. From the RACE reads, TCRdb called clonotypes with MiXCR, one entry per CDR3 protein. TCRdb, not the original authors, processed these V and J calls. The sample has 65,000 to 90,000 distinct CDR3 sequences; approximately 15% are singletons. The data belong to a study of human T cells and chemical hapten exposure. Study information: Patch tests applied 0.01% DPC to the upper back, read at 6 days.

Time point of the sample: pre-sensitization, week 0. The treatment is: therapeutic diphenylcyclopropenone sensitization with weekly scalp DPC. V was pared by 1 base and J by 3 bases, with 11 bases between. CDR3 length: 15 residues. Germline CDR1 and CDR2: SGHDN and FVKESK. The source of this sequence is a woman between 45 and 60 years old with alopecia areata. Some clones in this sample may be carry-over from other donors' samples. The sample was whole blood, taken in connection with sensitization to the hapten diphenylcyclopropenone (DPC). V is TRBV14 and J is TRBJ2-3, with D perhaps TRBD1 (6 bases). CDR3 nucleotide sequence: TGTGCCAGCAGCCAAGTAGGGGGATTGACAGATACGCAGTATTTT. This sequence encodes CASSQVGGLTDTQYF.